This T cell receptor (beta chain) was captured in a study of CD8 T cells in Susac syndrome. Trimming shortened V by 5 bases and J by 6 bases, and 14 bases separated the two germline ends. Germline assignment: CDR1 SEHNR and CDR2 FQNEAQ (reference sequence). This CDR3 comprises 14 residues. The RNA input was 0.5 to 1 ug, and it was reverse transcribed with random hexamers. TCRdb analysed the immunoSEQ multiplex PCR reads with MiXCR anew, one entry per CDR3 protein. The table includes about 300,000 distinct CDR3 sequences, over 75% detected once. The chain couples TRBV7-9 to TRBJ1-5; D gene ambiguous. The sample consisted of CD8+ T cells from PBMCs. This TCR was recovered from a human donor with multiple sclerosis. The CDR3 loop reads CASSPTDQSQPQHF. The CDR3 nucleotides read TGTGCCAGCAGCCCCACGGACCAGAGTCAGCCCCAGCATTTT.